A single sample is the source of the 3 T cell receptor beta chains below, sequenced in a study of blood T cell repertoires in COVID-19. Profiling relied on immunoSEQ multiplex PCR, and the TCRdb table lists in-frame clones only, not all of them. Among approximately 300,000 clones listed, 84% were seen once. The sample consisted of peripheral blood. These receptor sequences come from a person between 65 and 79 years old with COVID-19, enrolled during active disease.

V and J are TRBV5-1 and TRBJ2-4; a possible D gene is TRBD1 (5 bases). CDR3 length: 14 residues. Per germline, CDR1 SGHRS and CDR2 YFSETQ. V gave up 4 bases and J gave up 10 bases, with 18 bases separating them. CDR3 residues: CASSTGRAQGIQYF. The CDR3 DNA is TGCGCCAGCAGCACCGGACGAGCTCAGGGTATTCAGTACTTC.

This clone was detected once. This rearrangement joins TRBV7-2 to TRBJ2-1; 11 bases align to TRBD2. The CDR3 has 14 amino acids. Germline-derived CDR1 and CDR2 are SGHTA and FQGNSA. With V trimmed by 6 bases and J by 8 bases, 6 bases remained unmatched. In DNA form, the CDR3 reads TGTGCCAGCAGTTGGACTAGCGGGCTGGATGAGCAGTTCTTC. It codes for CASSWTSGLDEQFF.

The chain joins TRBV6-8 to TRBJ2-3; TRBD2 aligns across 14 bases. Germline CDR1 and CDR2: MNHGY and SAAAGT. Unmatched junction bases numbered 16, after V lost 6 bases and J lost 2 bases. The CDR3 loop spans 20 amino acids. CDR3 in DNA: TGTGCCAGCAGACCCACGACTAGCGGGAGGGCCGTAGAACTCACAGATACGCAGTATTTT. This sequence encodes CASRPTTSGRAVELTDTQYF.